This T cell receptor (beta chain) was sequenced for a study of blood T cell dynamics during melanoma immunotherapy. Study context: Metastatic melanoma patients received first-line pembrolizumab or nivolumab plus ipilimumab.

Repertoires were generated with immunoSEQ multiplex PCR, while TCRdb's copy carries only in-frame clones and drops some. Of roughly 4,600 clones listed, 60% to 85% are singletons. Time point in this sample: week 3, after first cycle of checkpoint inhibitor. The CDR3 covers 14 residues. Unmatched junction bases numbered 4, after V lost 4 bases and J lost 7 bases. Looked up from germline, CDR1 is SGDLS and CDR2 is YYNGEE. Sequencing used blood, obtained from a patient treated with checkpoint blockade. This sequence originates from a human donor with melanoma. The chain combines TRBV9 with TRBJ1-6; 8 positions agree with TRBD1. The CDR3 DNA sequence: TGTGCCAGCAGCCCGGGACAGGAGAATTCACCCCTCCACTTT. This sequence encodes CASSPGQENSPLHF.